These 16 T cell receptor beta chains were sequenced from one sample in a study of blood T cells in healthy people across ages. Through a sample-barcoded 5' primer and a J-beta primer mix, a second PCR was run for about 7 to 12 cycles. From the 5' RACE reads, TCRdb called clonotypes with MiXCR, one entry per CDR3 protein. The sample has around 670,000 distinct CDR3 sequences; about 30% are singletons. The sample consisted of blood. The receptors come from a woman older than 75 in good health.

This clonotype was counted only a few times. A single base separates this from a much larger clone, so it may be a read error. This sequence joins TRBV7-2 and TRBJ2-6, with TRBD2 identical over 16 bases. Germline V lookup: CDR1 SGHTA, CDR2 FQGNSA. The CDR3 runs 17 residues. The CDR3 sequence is CASSPEGLAGGMNVRTF. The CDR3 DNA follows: TGTGCCAGCAGCCCCGAGGGACTAGCGGGGGGGATGAACGTCCGGACTTTC.

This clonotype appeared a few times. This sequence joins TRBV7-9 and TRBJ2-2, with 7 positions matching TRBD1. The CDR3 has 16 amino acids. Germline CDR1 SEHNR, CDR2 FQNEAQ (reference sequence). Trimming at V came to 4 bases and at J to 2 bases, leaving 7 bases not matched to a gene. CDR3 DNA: TGTGCCAGCAGCTCGACAGGGCCCCTCAACACCGGGGAGCTGTTTTTT. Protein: CASSSTGPLNTGELFF.

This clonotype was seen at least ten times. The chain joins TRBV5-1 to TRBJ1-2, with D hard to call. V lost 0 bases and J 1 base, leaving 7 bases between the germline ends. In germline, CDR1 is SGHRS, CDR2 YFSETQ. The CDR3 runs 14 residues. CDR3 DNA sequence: TGCGCCAGCAGCTTGGAACAACATAACTATGGCTACACCTTC. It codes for CASSLEQHNYGYTF.

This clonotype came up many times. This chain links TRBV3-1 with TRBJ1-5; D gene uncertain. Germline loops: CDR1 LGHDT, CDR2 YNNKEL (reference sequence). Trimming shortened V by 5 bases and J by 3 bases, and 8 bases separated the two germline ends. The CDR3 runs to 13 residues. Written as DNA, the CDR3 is TGTGCCAGCAGCACCGGGGACAATCAGCCCCAGCATTTT. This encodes CASSTGDNQPQHF.

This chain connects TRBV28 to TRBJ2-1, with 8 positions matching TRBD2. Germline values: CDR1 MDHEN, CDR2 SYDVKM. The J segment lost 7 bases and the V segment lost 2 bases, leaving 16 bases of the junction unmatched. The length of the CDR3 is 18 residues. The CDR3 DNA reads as TGTGCCAGCAGTTTACCAGCGGGAGACTGGGGGTCGGGGAATGAGCAGTTCTTC. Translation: CASSLPAGDWGSGNEQFF.

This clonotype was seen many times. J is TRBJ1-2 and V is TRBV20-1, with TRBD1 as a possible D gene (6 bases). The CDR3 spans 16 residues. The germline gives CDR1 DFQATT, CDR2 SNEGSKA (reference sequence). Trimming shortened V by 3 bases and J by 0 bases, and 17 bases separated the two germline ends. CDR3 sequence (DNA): TGCAGTGCTAGGCCCAACGACAGGTTAGCTAACTATGGCTACACCTTC. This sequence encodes CSARPNDRLANYGYTF.

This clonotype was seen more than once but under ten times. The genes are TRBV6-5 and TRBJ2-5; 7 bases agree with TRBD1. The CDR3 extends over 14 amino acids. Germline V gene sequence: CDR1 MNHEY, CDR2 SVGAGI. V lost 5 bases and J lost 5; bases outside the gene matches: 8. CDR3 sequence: CASSREGAVETQYF. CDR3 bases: TGTGCCAGCAGTCGCGAGGGGGCCGTGGAGACCCAGTACTTC.

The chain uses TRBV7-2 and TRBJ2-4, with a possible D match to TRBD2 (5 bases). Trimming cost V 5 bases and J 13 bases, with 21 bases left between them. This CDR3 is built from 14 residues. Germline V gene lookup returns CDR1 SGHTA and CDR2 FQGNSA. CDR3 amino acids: CASSAIVALGEQYF. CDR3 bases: TGTGCCAGCAGCGCCATAGTCGCGCTCGGGGAGCAGTACTTC.

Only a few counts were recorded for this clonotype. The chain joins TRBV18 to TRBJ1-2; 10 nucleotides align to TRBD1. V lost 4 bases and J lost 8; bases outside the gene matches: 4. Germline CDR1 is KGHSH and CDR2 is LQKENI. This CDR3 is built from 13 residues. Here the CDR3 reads CASSRGQGNGYTF. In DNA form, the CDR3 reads TGTGCCAGCTCACGGGGACAGGGGAACGGCTACACCTTC.

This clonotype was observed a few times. CDR3 coding DNA: TGTGCCAGCAGCCAAGAATGGACAACGAACACTGAAGCTTTCTTT. Protein sequence: CASSQEWTTNTEAFF. The chain has TRBV3-1 and TRBJ1-1; D perhaps matches TRBD1 (5 bases). The CDR3 extends over 15 amino acids. Per the germline V gene, CDR1 is LGHDT and CDR2 is YNNKEL (reference sequence). V was shortened by 0 bases and J by 1 base, with 9 bases between the two germline ends.

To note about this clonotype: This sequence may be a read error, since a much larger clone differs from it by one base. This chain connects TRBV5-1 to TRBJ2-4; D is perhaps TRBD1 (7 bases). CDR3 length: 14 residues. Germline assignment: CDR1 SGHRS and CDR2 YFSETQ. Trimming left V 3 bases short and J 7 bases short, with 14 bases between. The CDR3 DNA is TGCGCCAGCAGCTGGGCCGCAGGGGGGAACATTCAGTACTTC. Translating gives CASSWAAGGNIQYF.

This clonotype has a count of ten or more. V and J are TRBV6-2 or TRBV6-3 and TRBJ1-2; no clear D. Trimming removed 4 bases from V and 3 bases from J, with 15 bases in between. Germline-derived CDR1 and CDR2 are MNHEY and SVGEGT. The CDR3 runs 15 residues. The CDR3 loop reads CASSSPRAEYYGYTF. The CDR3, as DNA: TGTGCCAGCAGTTCCCCGCGGGCAGAATACTATGGCTACACCTTC.

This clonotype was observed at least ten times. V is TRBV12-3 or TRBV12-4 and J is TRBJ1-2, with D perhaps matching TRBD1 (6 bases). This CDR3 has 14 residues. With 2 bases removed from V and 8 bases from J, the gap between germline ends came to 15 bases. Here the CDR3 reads CASSLQQGDTGYTF. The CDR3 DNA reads TGTGCCAGCAGTTTACAACAGGGAGATACGGGCTACACCTTC.

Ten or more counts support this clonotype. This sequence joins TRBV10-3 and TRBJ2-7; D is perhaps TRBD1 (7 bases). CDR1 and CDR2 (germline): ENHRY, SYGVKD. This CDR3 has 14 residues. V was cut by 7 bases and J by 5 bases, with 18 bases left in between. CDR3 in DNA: TGTGCCATCACTAGGACAGGAGGGCAGGACGAGCAGTACTTC. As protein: CAITRTGGQDEQYF.

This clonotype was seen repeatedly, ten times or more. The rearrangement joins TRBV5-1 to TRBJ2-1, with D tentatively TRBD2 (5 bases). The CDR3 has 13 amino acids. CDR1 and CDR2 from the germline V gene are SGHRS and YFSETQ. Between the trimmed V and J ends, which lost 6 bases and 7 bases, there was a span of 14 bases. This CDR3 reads CASTRGGENEQFF. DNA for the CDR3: TGCGCCAGCACCCGTGGTGGGGAGAATGAGCAGTTCTTC. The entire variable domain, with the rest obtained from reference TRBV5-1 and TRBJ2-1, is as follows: KAGVTQTPRYLIKTRGQQVTLSCSPISGHRSVSWYQQTPGQGLQFLFEYFSETQRNKGNFPGRFSGRQFSNSRSEMNVSTLELGDSALYLCASTRGGENEQFFGPGTRLTVL.

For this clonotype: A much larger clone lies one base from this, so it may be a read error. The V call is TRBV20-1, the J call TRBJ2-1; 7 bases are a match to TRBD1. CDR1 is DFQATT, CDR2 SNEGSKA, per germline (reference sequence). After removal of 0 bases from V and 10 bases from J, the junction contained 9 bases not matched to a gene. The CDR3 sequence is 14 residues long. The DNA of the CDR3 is TGCAGTGCTAGAGATCTCGACAGGGTGGACGAGCAGTTCTTC. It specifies CSARDLDRVDEQFF.